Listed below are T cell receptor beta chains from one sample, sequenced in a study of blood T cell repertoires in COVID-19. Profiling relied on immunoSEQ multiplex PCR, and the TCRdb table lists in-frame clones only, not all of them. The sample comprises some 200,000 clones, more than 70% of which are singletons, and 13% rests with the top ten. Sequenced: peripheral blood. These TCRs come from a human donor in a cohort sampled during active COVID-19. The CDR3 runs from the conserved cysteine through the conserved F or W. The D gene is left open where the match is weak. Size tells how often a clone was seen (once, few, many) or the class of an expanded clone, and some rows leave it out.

TGTGCCAGCAGCGCCGGGACATGGGCATATAGCAATCAGCCCCAGCATTTT	CASSAGTWAYSNQPQHF	TRBJ1-5	-	TRBV5-8	-
TGTGCCAGTAGTAACCCGACAGGGATTAACTATGGCTACACCTTC	CASSNPTGINYGYTF	TRBJ1-2	few	TRBV19	TRBD1
TGTGCCAGCAGCTCGGCTAGCAACTACGAGCAGTACTTC	CASSSASNYEQYF	TRBJ2-7	-	TRBV7-2	-
TGTGCCAGTGGGACTAGCGGTACCTTCACAGATACGCAGTATTTT	CASGTSGTFTDTQYF	TRBJ2-3	-	TRBV2	TRBD2
TGTGCCAGCGGCGGGGTGGCCCAAGAGACCCAGTACTTC	CASGGVAQETQYF	TRBJ2-5	-	TRBV14	-
TGTGCCAGCAGCTTAGCGGACAGGGGGCGCGATCAGCCCCAGCATTTT	CASSLADRGRDQPQHF	TRBJ1-5	-	TRBV7-8	TRBD1
TGTGCCAGTAGTATGCAGGGGGGACAGGGGGCCGGTCAGCCCCAGCATTTT	CASSMQGGQGAGQPQHF	TRBJ1-5	-	TRBV19	TRBD1
TGTGCCAGCAGCCTTGGGGGCTCCGCCGGGGACATTCAGTACTTC	CASSLGGSAGDIQYF	TRBJ2-4	once	TRBV7-2	-
TGTGCCAGCAGCTTCACAGGGATCGGTGAAAAACTGTTTTTT	CASSFTGIGEKLFF	TRBJ1-4	few	TRBV7-2	-
TGTGCCAGTACTCCGGACAGACGGGGCTATGGCTACACCTTC	CASTPDRRGYGYTF	TRBJ1-2	-	TRBV19	-
TGTGCCAGCAGCCAAGATGGACAGCCTAATGAAAAACTGTTTTTT	CASSQDGQPNEKLFF	TRBJ1-4	-	TRBV4-2	-
TGTGCCAGCAGCTTAAGTAGCCCTAATTCACCCCTCCACTTT	CASSLSSPNSPLHF	TRBJ1-6	-	TRBV11-3	-
TGTGCCAGCAGCCACGGACTAGCGGCGAGCACCGGGGAGCTGTTTTTT	CASSHGLAASTGELFF	TRBJ2-2	-	TRBV3-1/TRBV3-2	TRBD2
TGCAGTGCTAATGAGCGGGGGCCTGCGGGTACGCAGTATTTT	CSANERGPAGTQYF	TRBJ2-3	-	TRBV20-1	TRBD2
TGTGCCAGCCGTACAGGGTCTAGCTACGAGCAGTACTTC	CASRTGSSYEQYF	TRBJ2-7	-	TRBV6-5	-
TGTGCCATCAGAGACAGCCTGAACACTGAAGCTTTCTTT	CAIRDSLNTEAFF	TRBJ1-1	many	TRBV10-3	-
TGTGCCAGCAGTTTAGCGGAAGGCGCCTACGAGCAGTACTTC	CASSLAEGAYEQYF	TRBJ2-7	-	TRBV28	-
TGTGCCATCACCCGGGAGCTTAATTCACCCCTCCACTTT	CAITRELNSPLHF	TRBJ1-6	-	TRBV10-3	-
TGTGCCAGCAGCACCGCGACTTGGAAAGGCGGCTACACCTTC	CASSTATWKGGYTF	TRBJ1-2	-	TRBV27	-
TGTGCCAGTAGTAAGCCCGGGACACTGATCTCACCCCTCCACTTT	CASSKPGTLISPLHF	TRBJ1-6	-	TRBV19	-
TGTGCCAGCAGTTTAAGCGGGGGAAGCTATGGCTACACCTTC	CASSLSGGSYGYTF	TRBJ1-2	-	TRBV28	-
TGTGCCAGCACGGGACAAAGCAATCAGCCCCAGCATTTT	CASTGQSNQPQHF	TRBJ1-5	-	TRBV2	-
TGTGCCAGCTCACCGGGTCAACAGGGGAGAACCGGGGAGCTGTTTTTT	CASSPGQQGRTGELFF	TRBJ2-2	-	TRBV18	TRBD1
TGTGCCTGGGGGGCGGGGGCCGGGGAGCTGTTTTTT	CAWGAGAGELFF	TRBJ2-2	-	TRBV30	TRBD2
TGTGCCAGCAGTTCTGAAGGACAGGGGAACACTGAAGCTTTCTTT	CASSSEGQGNTEAFF	TRBJ1-1	-	TRBV28	TRBD1
TGCGCCAGCAGCTTGGGCGGGGCGCAACTTCAGTACTTC	CASSLGGAQLQYF	TRBJ2-4	-	TRBV5-1	-
TGTGCCAGCAGGCCCGGGACAGGGGAAGAGACCCAGTACTTC	CASRPGTGEETQYF	TRBJ2-5	-	TRBV2	TRBD1